This TCR beta chain was recovered during a study of T cell changes during pregnancy in multiple sclerosis. The data were produced by immunoSEQ multiplex PCR, yet TCRdb's version contains in-frame clones alone and is incomplete. This sample carries 55,000 to 65,000 clones, 93% of them seen once, and the ten largest clones take about 2.8%. The V and J ends lost 2 bases and 7 bases respectively, with 24 bases between them. The CDR3 is made up of 17 amino acids. Germline CDR1 and CDR2: MDHEN and SYDVKM. The V and J genes are TRBV28 and TRBJ2-7, with D possibly being TRBD2 (5 bases). This receptor was obtained from a female donor with multiple sclerosis, enrolled in a pregnancy study. The sample consisted of CD8+ T cells from peripheral blood mononuclear cells, taken in the third trimester of pregnancy. CDR3 protein: CASSLGVVAGVALEQYF. CDR3 coding DNA: TGTGCCAGCAGTTTAGGAGTCGTCGCGGGCGTAGCTTTGGAGCAGTACTTC.